In this sample, the clone carrying this TCR beta chain turned up a few times. TCRdb ran MiXCR on the 5' RACE reads and lists one entry per CDR3 protein. The sample shows hundreds of thousands of distinct CDR3 sequences, more than 20% of them seen only once. These data come from a study of identical twins. This CDR3 has 16 amino acids. The V gene's germline CDR1 is SGHRS and CDR2 YFSETQ. V was clipped by 5 bases and J by 6 bases, with 22 bases between them. All donors were healthy Caucasians. This sample was also put to use in a study of T cells expressing NK-cell markers. This second study notes: HCMV serostatus: seven of eight sequenced donors positive, one negative. Sorting in several experiments was restricted by an anti-gamma-delta TCR antibody to alpha-beta TCR T cells.

The source is a woman aged 18-29 years in good health. Sequenced sample: CD4+ T cells sorted from blood. The chain joins TRBV5-1 to TRBJ2-3; D could derive from TRBD1 or TRBD2 (6 bases each). Written as DNA, the CDR3 is TGCGCCAGCAGTCTTAGGGGGGCGCATAGGGCGGATACGCAGTATTTT. This sequence encodes CASSLRGAHRADTQYF. Using reference TRBV5-1 and TRBJ2-3 for the parts outside the CDR3, the full variable domain is KAGVTQTPRYLIKTRGQQVTLSCSPISGHRSVSWYQQTPGQGLQFLFEYFSETQRNKGNFPGRFSGRQFSNSRSEMNVSTLELGDSALYLCASSLRGAHRADTQYFGPGTRLTVL.